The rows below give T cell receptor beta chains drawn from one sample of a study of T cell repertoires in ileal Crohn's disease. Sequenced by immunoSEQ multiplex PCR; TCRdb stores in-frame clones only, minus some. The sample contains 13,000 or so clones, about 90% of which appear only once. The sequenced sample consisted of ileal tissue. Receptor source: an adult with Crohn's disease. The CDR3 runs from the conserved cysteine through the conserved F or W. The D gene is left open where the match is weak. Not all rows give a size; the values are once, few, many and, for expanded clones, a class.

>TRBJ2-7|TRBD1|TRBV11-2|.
TGTGCCAGCAGCTCAAGTAACAGGGACAGTTCCTACGAGCAGTACTTC
CASSSSNRDSSYEQYF
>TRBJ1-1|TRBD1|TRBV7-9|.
TGTGCCAGCAACTTCGGACAGGGCCTCAACACTGAAGCTTTCTTT
CASNFGQGLNTEAFF
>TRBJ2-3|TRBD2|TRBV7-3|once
TGTGCCAGCAGCTTAGTGAGCGGGGGCACAGATACGCAGTATTTT
CASSLVSGGTDTQYF
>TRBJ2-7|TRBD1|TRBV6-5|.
TGTGCCAGCAGTTACGGGACAGGGAAGTACGAGCAGTACTTC
CASSYGTGKYEQYF
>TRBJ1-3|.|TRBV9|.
TGTGCCAGCAGCCCACGGGGATATGGAAACACCATATATTTT
CASSPRGYGNTIYF
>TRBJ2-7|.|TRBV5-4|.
TGTGCCAGCAGCTTGGGACTGGGGAGCTCCTACGAGCAGTACTTC
CASSLGLGSSYEQYF
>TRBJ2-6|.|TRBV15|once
TGTGCCACCAGCAGAGATCTGAGCTCTGGGGCCAACGTCCTGACTTTC
CATSRDLSSGANVLTF
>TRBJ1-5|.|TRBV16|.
TGTGCCAGCAGCCAATCGGAGAATCAGCCCCAGCATTTT
CASSQSENQPQHF
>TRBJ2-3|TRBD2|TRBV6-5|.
TGTGCCAGCAGTTCCCTGAGCGGGGTTAGAACAGATACGCAGTATTTT
CASSSLSGVRTDTQYF
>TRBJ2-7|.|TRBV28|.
TGTGCCACCGGGGTAGCGGACTCCTACGAGCAGTACTTC
CATGVADSYEQYF
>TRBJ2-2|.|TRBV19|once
TGTGCCAGTAGTATGATTTGGCAGATGAACACCGGGGAGCTGTTTTTT
CASSMIWQMNTGELFF
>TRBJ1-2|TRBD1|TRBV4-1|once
TGCGCCAGCAGCCAGGGGCCCAGGGACAGGAACTATGGCTACACCTTC
CASSQGPRDRNYGYTF
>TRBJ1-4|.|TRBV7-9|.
TGTGCCAGCAGCTCAACTAGGCCCCAGGGGTATGAAAAACTGTTTTTT
CASSSTRPQGYEKLFF
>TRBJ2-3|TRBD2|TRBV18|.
TGTGCCAGCTCACCTCGGCGGGGGACTGTCACAGATACGCAGTATTTT
CASSPRRGTVTDTQYF
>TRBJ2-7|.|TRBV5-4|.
TGTGCCAGCAGCTCGTGGACGGGGGTCGAGCTTTGGGAGCAGTACTTC
CASSSWTGVELWEQYF
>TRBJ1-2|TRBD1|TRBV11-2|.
TGTGCCAGCAGCTTCTCGGACAGGGGCCATTATTTTTTTAACTATGGCTACACCTTC
CASSFSDRGHYFFNYGYTF
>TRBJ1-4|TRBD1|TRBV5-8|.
TGTGCCAGCAGCCCGGGGACAGTCTCTAATGAAAAACTGTTTTTT
CASSPGTVSNEKLFF
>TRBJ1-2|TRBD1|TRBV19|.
TGTGCCAGTTCAGGGGGCGCCTATACTAACTATGGCTACACCTTC
CASSGGAYTNYGYTF
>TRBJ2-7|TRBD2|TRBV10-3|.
TGTGCCATCAGTGGGACTAGCGGGGCCTCCTACGAGCAGTACTTC
CAISGTSGASYEQYF
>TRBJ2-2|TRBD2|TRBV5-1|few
TGCGCCAGCAGCTTGGTGGGACTAGCGGCCGGGGAGCTGTTTTTT
CASSLVGLAAGELFF
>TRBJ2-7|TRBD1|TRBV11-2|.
TGTGCCAGCAGCTTCCTCGACAGGGGGGTCCAGCAGTACTTC
CASSFLDRGVQQYF
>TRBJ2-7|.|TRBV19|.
TGTGCCAGTAGTATAGCGGGACATTACGAGCAGTACTTC
CASSIAGHYEQYF
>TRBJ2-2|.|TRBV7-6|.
TGTGCCAGCAGCCCCCGGACAGAGACCACCGGGGAGCTGTTTTTT
CASSPRTETTGELFF
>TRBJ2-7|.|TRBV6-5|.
TGTGCCAGGCCGGGACATTCCTACGAGCAGTACTTC
CARPGHSYEQYF
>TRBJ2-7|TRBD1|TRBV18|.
TGTGCCAGCTCACCAATGCAGGGGACAGTTAACTACGAGCAGTACTTC
CASSPMQGTVNYEQYF
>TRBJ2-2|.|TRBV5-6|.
TGTGCCAGCAGCTTGGGGGACTCGAGTTGGGCCCGGGAGCTGTTTTTT
CASSLGDSSWARELFF
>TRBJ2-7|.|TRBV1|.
TGCACCAGCAGCCAACCGGACAGGGGAGGGAACTACGAGCAGTACTTC
CTSSQPDRGGNYEQYF
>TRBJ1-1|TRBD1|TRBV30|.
TGTGCCTGGACCGAACAACAGGGGAGGAGCACTGAAGCTTTCTTT
CAWTEQQGRSTEAFF
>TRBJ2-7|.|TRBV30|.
TGTGCCTGGCGCAGACGCGAGCGGGACGAGCAGTACTTC
CAWRRRERDEQYF
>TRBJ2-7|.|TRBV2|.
TGTGCCAGCAGTGCCCGTACGACAGGTACACACGAGCAGTACTTC
CASSARTTGTHEQYF
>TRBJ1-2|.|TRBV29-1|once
TGCAGCGTTGAGGGGGCCGTCGGCTATGGCTACACCTTC
CSVEGAVGYGYTF
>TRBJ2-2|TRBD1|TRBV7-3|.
TGTGCCAGCAACTACCCGGGACAGGGCAGGGCCGGGGAGCTGTTTTTT
CASNYPGQGRAGELFF
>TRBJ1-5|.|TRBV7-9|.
TGTGCCAGCGGGGGGGGTAATAACGATCAGCCCCAGCATTTT
CASGGGNNDQPQHF
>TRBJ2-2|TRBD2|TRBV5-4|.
TGTGCCAGCAGCTTGAGAGGTAGCGGGCCGACCGGGGAGCTGTTTTTT
CASSLRGSGPTGELFF
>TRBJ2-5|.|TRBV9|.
TGTGCCAGCAGCGCCCCAGGGAGGGAGACCCAGTACTTC
CASSAPGRETQYF
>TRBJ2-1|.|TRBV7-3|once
TGTGCCAGCAGCGCCAACAGGGTTGACAATGAGCAGTTCTTC
CASSANRVDNEQFF
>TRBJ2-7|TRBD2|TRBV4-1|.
TGCGCCAGCAGCCAAGGACTAGCGGGGGTTTACGAGCAGTACTTC
CASSQGLAGVYEQYF
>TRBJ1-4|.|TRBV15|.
TGTGCCACCAGCAGAGGGGGGACTTCGATTGAAAAACTGTTTTTT
CATSRGGTSIEKLFF
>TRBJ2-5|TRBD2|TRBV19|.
TGTGCCGGGACTTCCGGGACTAGCGGGGGGTTTTGTGGGACCCAGTACTTC
CAGTSGTSGGFCGTQYF
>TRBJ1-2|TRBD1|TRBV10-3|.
TGTGCCATCCGACAGGGGGACTACACCTTC
CAIRQGDYTF
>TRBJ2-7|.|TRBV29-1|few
TGCAGCGTTGCGGGGGGCACGTCCTACGAGCAGTACTTC
CSVAGGTSYEQYF
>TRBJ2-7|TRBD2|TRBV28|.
TGTGCCAGTCTGACCGGGACTAGCGGGACCTACGAGCAGTACTTC
CASLTGTSGTYEQYF
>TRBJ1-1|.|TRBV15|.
TGTGCCACCAGCAGGACAGGGAACACTGAAGCTTTCTTT
CATSRTGNTEAFF
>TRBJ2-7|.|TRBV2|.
TGTGCCAGCAGAGAAACTAACAACTACGAGCAGTACTTC
CASRETNNYEQYF
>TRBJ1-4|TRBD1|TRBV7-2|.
TGTGCCAGCAGCCCGAGGACAGGGAATAATGAAAAACTGTTTTTT
CASSPRTGNNEKLFF
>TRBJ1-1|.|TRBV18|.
TGTGCCAGCTCACCACTCATCCAAACGGGGGAAGCTTTCTTT
CASSPLIQTGEAFF
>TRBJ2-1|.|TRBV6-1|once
TGTGCCAGCAGTGACTACCCAGGGTCCTTTGAGGATGAGCAGTTCTTC
CASSDYPGSFEDEQFF
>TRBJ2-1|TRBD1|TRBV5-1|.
TGCGCCAGCAGCCGGACAGGGGTTTCCTACAATGAGCAGTTCTTC
CASSRTGVSYNEQFF
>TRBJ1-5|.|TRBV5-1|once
TGCGCCAGCAGCTTGATCCCGGGGGATAGCAATCAGCCCCAGCATTTT
CASSLIPGDSNQPQHF
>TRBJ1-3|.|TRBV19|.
TGTGCCAGTAGTATAAACCCGAGCTCTGGAAACACCATATATTTT
CASSINPSSGNTIYF
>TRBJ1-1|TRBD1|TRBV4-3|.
TGCGCCAGCAGCCACTCGGACAGGGGGTCGGCTGAAGCTTTCTTT
CASSHSDRGSAEAFF
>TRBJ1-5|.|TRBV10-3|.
TGTGCCATCAGAACCGGTGGTAGCAATCAGCCCCAGCATTTT
CAIRTGGSNQPQHF
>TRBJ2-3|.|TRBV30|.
TGTGCCTGGAGTGTCAGTACAGATACGCAGTATTTT
CAWSVSTDTQYF